The 27 T cell receptor beta chains below come from one sample, sequenced in a study of blood T cell repertoires in COVID-19. Assay: immunoSEQ multiplex PCR; the TCRdb copy retains only in-frame clones and omits some. This sample carries some 98,000 clones, around 82% of them seen once, and the ten largest clones take 9.5% to 13%. The sequencing sample was made of peripheral blood. The origin of the receptors is a man between 65 and 80 years old with active or convalescent COVID-19.

The CDR3 here is CASSPWTGKETQYF. The DNA for the CDR3 is TGTGCCAGCAGTCCCTGGACAGGGAAGGAGACCCAGTACTTC. The V and J genes are TRBV6-2 or TRBV6-3 and TRBJ2-5, with 8 bases fitting TRBD1. Germline lookup yields CDR1 MNHEY and CDR2 SVGEGT. V shed 5 bases and J 5 bases; nucleotides not matched to a gene: 7. The CDR3 contains 14 residues.

CDR3 loop: CASAPGASISYEQYF. In DNA form, the CDR3 reads TGTGCCAGTGCACCAGGGGCCTCCATCTCCTACGAGCAGTACTTC. V usage is TRBV3-1 (or the pseudogene TRBV3-2) and J usage is TRBJ2-7; possibly TRBD1 for D (6 bases). V lost 9 bases, J lost 0 bases, and 18 bases lay in between. CDR1 is LGHDT and CDR2 is YNNKEL in the germline V gene (reference sequence). This CDR3 spans 15 amino acids.

V and J are TRBV5-1 and TRBJ2-3, with D tentatively TRBD2 (6 bases). This CDR3 has 14 residues. V shed 4 bases and J shed 1 base, with 10 bases lying between them. Germline assignment: CDR1 SGHRS and CDR2 YFSETQ. DNA for the CDR3: TGCGCCAGCAGCGTGGGCGGGGGCACAGATACGCAGTATTTT. Translation gives CASSVGGGTDTQYF.

This clone was recorded once. This CDR3 reads CASTPGAGGLVEQFF. The CDR3 bases are TGTGCCAGCACCCCAGGGGCGGGGGGGCTGGTTGAGCAGTTCTTC. The V gene is TRBV7-9, the J gene TRBJ2-1; 9 bases map to TRBD2. Germline trimming cut 7 bases from V and 9 bases from J; bases unmatched to any gene: 13. The CDR3 totals 15 residues. The germline gives CDR1 SEHNR, CDR2 FQNEAQ (reference sequence).

CDR3 bases: TGCAGTGCTAGTTCCCCCCGGCGACGGCGGACTGAAGCTTTCTTT. This sequence encodes CSASSPRRRRTEAFF. The chain joins TRBV20-1 to TRBJ1-1; D gene ambiguous. Between the trimmed V and J ends, which lost 3 bases and 5 bases, there was a span of 19 bases. Germline V gene lookup returns CDR1 DFQATT and CDR2 SNEGSKA (reference sequence). The CDR3 spans 15 residues.

Only a few counts were recorded for this clone. The chain couples TRBV19 to TRBJ1-5; perhaps TRBD1 as D (6 bases). V lost 0 bases and J 7 bases, leaving 10 bases between the germline ends. Germline CDR1 is LNHDA and CDR2 is SQIVND (reference sequence). The CDR3 runs to 14 residues. The CDR3 coding sequence is TGTGCCAGTAGTATAGATCCCAGGGGCCAGCCCCAGCATTTT. This translates into CASSIDPRGQPQHF.

This clone was observed a single time. The gene calls are TRBV19 and TRBJ1-2; unclear D gene. The germline CDR1 and CDR2 sequences are LNHDA and SQIVND (reference sequence). Trimming pared 0 bases from V and 7 bases from J, leaving 12 bases between. The CDR3 runs to 14 residues. The CDR3 spells CASSIEGLDSGYTF. The CDR3 nucleotides read TGTGCCAGTAGTATAGAAGGGCTGGACTCTGGCTACACCTTC.

The rearrangement joins TRBV27 to TRBJ1-2; D uncertain. CDR3 length: 14 amino acids. Germline values: CDR1 MNHEY, CDR2 SMNVEV (reference sequence). V lost 5 bases and J lost 4, with 14 bases in between. CDR3 coding DNA: TGTGCCAGCAGTACCAAATTCGAGGGCTATGGCTACACCTTC. Encoded protein: CASSTKFEGYGYTF.

The chain carries TRBV7-8 and TRBJ1-6; weak D call: TRBD1 (5 bases). With 3 bases removed from V and 4 bases from J, the gap between germline ends came to 16 bases. The CDR3 extends over 17 amino acids. Germline loops: CDR1 SGHVS, CDR2 FQNEAQ. As DNA, the CDR3 is TGTGCCAGCAGCTTCCAGGCGACAGTCACATATAATTCACCCCTCCACTTT. It translates to CASSFQATVTYNSPLHF.

The chain has TRBV12-3 or TRBV12-4 and TRBJ2-7; 9 bases are a match to TRBD2. The trim removed 6 bases at V and 5 bases at J, leaving 5 bases unmatched. The length of the CDR3 is 13 residues. Here the CDR3 reads CASSAGGDDEQYF. CDR3 DNA sequence: TGTGCCAGCAGCGCGGGAGGGGATGACGAGCAGTACTTC.

The J gene is TRBJ2-5, the V gene TRBV20-1, with D unclear. The CDR3 is made up of 12 amino acids. The V end was cut by 3 bases, the J end by 2 bases, with 7 bases between. Looked up from germline, CDR1 is DFQATT and CDR2 is SNEGSKA (reference sequence). The chain's CDR3 is CSASWPQETQYF. CDR3 sequence (DNA): TGCAGTGCTAGTTGGCCGCAAGAGACCCAGTACTTC.

This clone showed up just once. The genes are TRBV30 and TRBJ2-3; 7 bases map to TRBD2. With 0 bases clipped from V and 4 bases from J, the junction kept 7 bases outside the gene matches. CDR1 and CDR2 (germline): GTSNPN, SVGIG (reference sequence). CDR3 length equals 15 residues. The CDR3 region has the DNA TGTGCCTGGAGTGTAGGGTCTGCGGGGGCAGATACGCAGTATTTT. The encoded protein is CAWSVGSAGADTQYF.

The V call is TRBV12-3 or TRBV12-4, the J call TRBJ1-2, with D tentatively TRBD1 (6 bases). V was trimmed by 7 bases and J by 13 bases, leaving 16 bases between them. There are 11 residues in the CDR3. CDR3: CASTAYDRPTF. The DNA for the CDR3 is TGTGCCAGCACCGCCTATGACAGGCCCACCTTC.

The chain couples TRBV19 to TRBJ1-4; 7 bases line up with TRBD1. V dropped 9 bases and J dropped 4; count of bases not matched to a gene: 11. CDR3 length: 15 amino acids. Germline V lookup: CDR1 LNHDA, CDR2 SQIVND (reference sequence). CDR3 in amino acids: CASSSPRGNNEKLFF. The CDR3 nucleotides read TGTGCCAGCTCCAGCCCCAGGGGGAATAATGAAAAACTGTTTTTT.

This clone was found a few times. This chain uses TRBV29-1 with TRBJ1-5; perhaps TRBD1 as D (6 bases). Germline V gene data show CDR1 as SQVTM and CDR2 as ANQGSEA. The CDR3 loop spans 13 amino acids. Trimming took off 4 bases at V and 5 bases at J, with 12 bases between the two ends. CDR3 sequence: CSVGSGVDQPQHF. CDR3 DNA sequence: TGCAGCGTTGGGTCAGGGGTGGATCAGCCCCAGCATTTT.

The chain uses TRBV7-4 and TRBJ2-3, with 8 bases aligning to TRBD2. This CDR3 has 14 residues. The V gene end was trimmed by 7 bases and the J gene end by 1 base; junction bases not matched to a gene: 4. The V gene's germline CDR1 is SGHVT and CDR2 SQSDAQ. The CDR3 region is CASNGLAGTDTQYF. CDR3 sequence (DNA): TGTGCCAGCAACGGACTAGCCGGCACAGATACGCAGTATTTT.

The V call is TRBV29-1, the J call TRBJ2-7, with D possibly matching TRBD1 (6 bases). Germline V lookup: CDR1 SQVTM, CDR2 ANQGSEA. The CDR3 has 12 residues. V was cut by 7 bases and J by 4 bases, with 14 bases left in between. In nucleotides, the CDR3 is TGCAGCGGGGGATGGGGGCTGTACGAGCAGTACTTC. This gives the protein CSGGWGLYEQYF.

The chain joins TRBV4-1 to TRBJ2-7, with a weak D call TRBD2 (6 bases). The CDR3 spans 14 residues. Germline values: CDR1 MGHRA, CDR2 YSYEKL. The ends were cut back, 4 bases at V and 3 bases at J, with 13 bases in the middle. CDR3 in DNA: TGCGCCAGCAGCCCCGGAGGGGTCAACTACGAGCAGTACTTC. It codes for CASSPGGVNYEQYF.

This clone showed up just a few times. CDR3 nucleotide sequence: TGTGCCATCGGGGCGACGAACACCGGGGAGCTGTTTTTT. This codes for CAIGATNTGELFF. The chain joins TRBV10-3 to TRBJ2-2; possibly TRBD1 for D (5 bases). This CDR3 is 13 amino acids long. Germline loops: CDR1 ENHRY, CDR2 SYGVKD. Trimming shortened V by 8 bases and J by 0 bases, and 7 bases separated the two germline ends.

The chain links TRBV2 to TRBJ2-3, with a possible D match to TRBD2 (5 bases). The V and J ends lost 8 bases and 2 bases respectively, with 8 bases between them. Per the germline V gene, CDR1 is SNHLY and CDR2 is FYNNEI. The CDR3 is 12 residues long. CDR3 sequence: CASRRTTDTQYF. CDR3 sequence (DNA): TGTGCCAGCCGGAGGACCACAGATACGCAGTATTTT. Together with reference TRBV2 and TRBJ2-3, the CDR3 gives the full variable domain: EPEVTQTPSHQVTQMGQEVILRCVPISNHLYFYWYRQILGQKVEFLVSFYNNEISEKSEIFDDQFSVERPDGSNFTLKIRSTKLEDSAMYFCASRRTTDTQYFGPGTRLTVL.

This clone occurred a few times. The CDR3 sequence: CATSDARGRNEQFF. CDR3 nucleotides: TGTGCCACCAGTGATGCCCGGGGGAGGAATGAGCAGTTCTTC. The chain couples TRBV24-1 to TRBJ2-1, with a tentative D call TRBD2 (6 bases). CDR1 is KGHDR and CDR2 is SFDVKD in the germline V gene. Trimming pared 3 bases from V and 7 bases from J, leaving 12 bases between. CDR3 size: 14 residues.

The rearrangement uses TRBV9 and TRBJ2-3, with TRBD2 identical over 9 bases. Germline-derived CDR1 and CDR2 are SGDLS and YYNGEE. Losses at the gene ends were 0 bases for V and 0 bases for J; bases not matched to a gene: 5. The CDR3 covers 17 residues. This CDR3 is CASSVGLAGISTDTQYF. The CDR3 nucleotides read TGTGCCAGCAGCGTAGGGCTAGCGGGGATTAGCACAGATACGCAGTATTTT.

The chain carries TRBV4-3 and TRBJ1-6; unclear D gene. The CDR3 runs 14 residues. The germline gives CDR1 LGHNA, CDR2 YSLEER. Trimming shortened V by 0 bases and J by 14 bases, and 14 bases separated the two germline ends. The CDR3 loop reads CASSQDPLTSTLHF. The CDR3 DNA reads as TGCGCCAGCAGCCAAGATCCACTTACCTCCACCCTCCACTTT.

The CDR3 nucleotides are TGTGCCAGCAGTGGAACTGGACAGGGTTTAACAGATACGCAGTATTTT. Translated: CASSGTGQGLTDTQYF. This rearrangement joins TRBV6-1 to TRBJ2-3; TRBD1 matches 8 bases. V was clipped by 4 bases and J by 3 bases; unmatched bases: 9. CDR3 size: 16 residues. From germline, CDR1 is MNHNS and CDR2 SASEGT.

This clone occurred once. The chain links TRBV5-4 to TRBJ2-1; 8 nucleotides line up with TRBD2. Germline loops: CDR1 SGHNT, CDR2 YYREEE (reference sequence). The CDR3 extends over 16 amino acids. V was pared by 1 base and J by 3 bases, with 6 bases of the junction left unmatched. CDR3 sequence: CASSLFTGGNYNEQFF. Here the CDR3 DNA reads TGTGCCAGCAGCTTGTTTACGGGGGGGAACTACAATGAGCAGTTCTTC. Looking up the rest from reference TRBV5-4 and TRBJ2-1 gives the full variable domain: ETGVTQSPTHLIKTRGQQVTLRCSSQSGHNTVSWYQQALGQGPQFIFQYYREEENGRGNFPPRFSGLQFPNYSSELNVNALELDDSALYLCASSLFTGGNYNEQFFGPGTRLTVL.

In its sample, this clone was seen a few times. The chain is built from TRBV25-1 and TRBJ1-2; D is unclear. This CDR3 has 11 amino acids. V lost 9 bases and J lost 8, with 13 bases in between. Germline CDR1 reads MGHDK; CDR2 reads SYGVNS. The CDR3 DNA is TGTGCCAGTGGCGGAAGTTTGGGCTACACCTTC. Protein product: CASGGSLGYTF.

This chain uses TRBV25-1 with TRBJ1-1; a weak D match, TRBD1 (6 bases). Per germline, CDR1 MGHDK and CDR2 SYGVNS. Trimming stripped 6 bases from V and 3 bases from J, with 11 bases between. The CDR3 is 13 amino acids. CDR3 nucleotides: TGTGCCAGCAGCGCCACAGGGTACACTGAAGCTTTCTTT. It is translated as CASSATGYTEAFF.